This T cell receptor (beta chain) was recorded in a study of T-cell reconstitution after alpha-beta-depleted transplantation in children. Unique molecular identifiers were built into the TCRbeta library. TCRdb itself ran the PCR reads through MiXCR, one entry per CDR3 protein. Of approximately 350,000 distinct CDR3 sequences in the sample, less than 15% are singletons; the top ten hold 3.5% to 4.5%. This clonotype was picked up a small number of times. Unmatched junction bases numbered 14, after V lost 8 bases and J lost 4 bases. CDR3 size: 17 residues. This chain links TRBV12-3 or TRBV12-4 with TRBJ2-2; 9 positions match TRBD2. The origin of this receptor is a human donor who donated a stem cell graft to a child with Fanconi anemia. The specimen was PBMCs, collected from the stem cell graft. CDR3 in amino acids: CASDTSGGGGVTGELFF. The CDR3 DNA follows: TGTGCCAGCGATACATCCGGAGGCGGGGGGGTCACCGGGGAGCTGTTTTTT.